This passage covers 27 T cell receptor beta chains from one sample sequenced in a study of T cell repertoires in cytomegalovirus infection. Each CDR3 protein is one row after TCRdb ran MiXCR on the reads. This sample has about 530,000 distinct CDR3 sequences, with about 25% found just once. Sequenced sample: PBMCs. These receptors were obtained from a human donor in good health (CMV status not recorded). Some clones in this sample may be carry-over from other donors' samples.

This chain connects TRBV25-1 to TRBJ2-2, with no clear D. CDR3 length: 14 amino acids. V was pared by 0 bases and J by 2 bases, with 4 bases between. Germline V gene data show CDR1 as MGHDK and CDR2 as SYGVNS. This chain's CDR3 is CASSEYVNTGELFF. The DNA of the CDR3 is TGTGCCAGCAGTGAATATGTTAACACCGGGGAGCTGTTTTTT.

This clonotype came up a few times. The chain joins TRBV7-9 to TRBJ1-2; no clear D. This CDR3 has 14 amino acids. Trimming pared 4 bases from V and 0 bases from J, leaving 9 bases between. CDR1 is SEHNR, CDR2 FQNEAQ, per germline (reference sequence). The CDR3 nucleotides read TGTGCCAGCAGCTACCGGGGATCTAACTATGGCTACACCTTC. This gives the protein CASSYRGSNYGYTF.

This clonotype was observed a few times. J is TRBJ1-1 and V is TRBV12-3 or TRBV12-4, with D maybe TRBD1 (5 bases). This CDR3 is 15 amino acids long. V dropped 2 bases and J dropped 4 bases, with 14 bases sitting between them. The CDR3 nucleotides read TGTGCCAGCAGTTTAAGTCCAGGGCTGAGCACTGAAGCTTTCTTT. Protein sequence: CASSLSPGLSTEAFF.

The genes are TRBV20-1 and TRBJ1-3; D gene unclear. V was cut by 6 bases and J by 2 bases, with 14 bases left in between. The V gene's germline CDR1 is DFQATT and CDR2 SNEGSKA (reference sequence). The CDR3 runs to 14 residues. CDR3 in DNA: TGCAGTGCCCGGCCAGGAGGAGCTGGAAACACCATATATTTT. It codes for CSARPGGAGNTIYF.

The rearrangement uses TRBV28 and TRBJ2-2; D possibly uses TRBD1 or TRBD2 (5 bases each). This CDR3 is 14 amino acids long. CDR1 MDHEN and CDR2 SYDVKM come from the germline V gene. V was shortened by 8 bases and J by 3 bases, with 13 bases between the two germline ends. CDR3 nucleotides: TGTGCCAGCTTCGAGGGACGGTACACCGGGGAGCTGTTTTTT. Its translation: CASFEGRYTGELFF.

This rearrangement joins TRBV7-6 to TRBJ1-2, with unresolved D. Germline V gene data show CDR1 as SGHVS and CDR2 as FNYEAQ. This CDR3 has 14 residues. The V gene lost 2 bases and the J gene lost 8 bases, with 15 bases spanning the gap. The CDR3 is CASSLIPDRAGYTF. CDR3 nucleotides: TGTGCCAGCAGCTTAATTCCGGACCGGGCGGGCTACACCTTC.

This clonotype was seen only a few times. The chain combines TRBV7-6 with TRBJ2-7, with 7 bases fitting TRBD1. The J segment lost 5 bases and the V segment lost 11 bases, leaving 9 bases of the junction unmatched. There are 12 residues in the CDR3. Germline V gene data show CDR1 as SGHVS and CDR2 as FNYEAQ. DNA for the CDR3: TGTGCCCGGGGCGAGGGGGCCAACGAGCAGTACGTC. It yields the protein CARGEGANEQYV.

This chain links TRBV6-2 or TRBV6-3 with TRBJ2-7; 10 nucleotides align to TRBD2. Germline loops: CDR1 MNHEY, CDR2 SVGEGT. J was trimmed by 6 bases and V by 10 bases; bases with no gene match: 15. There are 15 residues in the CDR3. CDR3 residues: CATREGGLAGVEQYV. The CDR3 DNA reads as TGTGCCACCAGAGAAGGCGGGCTAGCGGGGGTCGAGCAGTACGTC.

CDR3 region: CASSWTGPNTEAFF. CDR3 sequence (DNA): TGTGCCAGCAGCTGGACAGGCCCTAACACTGAAGCTTTCTTT. The chain links TRBV5-6 to TRBJ1-1, with 7 bases that match TRBD1. Germline V gives CDR1 SGHDT, CDR2 YYEEEE. The V gene end was trimmed by 3 bases and the J gene end by 2 bases; junction bases not matched to a gene: 4. CDR3 length: 14 amino acids.

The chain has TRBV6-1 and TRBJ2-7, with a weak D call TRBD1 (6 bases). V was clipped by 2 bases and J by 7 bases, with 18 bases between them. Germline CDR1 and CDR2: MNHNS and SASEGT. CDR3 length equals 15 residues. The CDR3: CASSEWGPLMGEQYV. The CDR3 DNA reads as TGTGCCAGCAGTGAATGGGGGCCGCTGATGGGAGAGCAGTACGTC.

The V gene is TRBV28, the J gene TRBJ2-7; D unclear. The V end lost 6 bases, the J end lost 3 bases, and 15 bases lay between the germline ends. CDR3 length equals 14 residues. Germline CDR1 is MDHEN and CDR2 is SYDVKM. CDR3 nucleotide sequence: TGTGCCAGCAGACTTGGTTGGGGATACTACGAGCAGTACTTC. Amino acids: CASRLGWGYYEQYF.

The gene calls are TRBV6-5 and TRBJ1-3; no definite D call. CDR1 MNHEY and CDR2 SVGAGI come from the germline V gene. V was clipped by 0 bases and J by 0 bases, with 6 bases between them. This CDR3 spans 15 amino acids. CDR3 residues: CASSYSTRSGNTIYF. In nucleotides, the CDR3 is TGTGCCAGCAGTTACTCGACACGCTCTGGAAACACCATATATTTT.

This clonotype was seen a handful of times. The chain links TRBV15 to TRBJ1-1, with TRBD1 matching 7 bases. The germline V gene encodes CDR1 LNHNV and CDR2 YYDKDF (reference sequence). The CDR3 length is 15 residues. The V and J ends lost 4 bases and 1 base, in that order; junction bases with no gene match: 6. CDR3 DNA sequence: TGTGCCACCAGCATTTACAGGGGAGGGAACACTGAAGCTTTCTTT. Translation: CATSIYRGGNTEAFF.

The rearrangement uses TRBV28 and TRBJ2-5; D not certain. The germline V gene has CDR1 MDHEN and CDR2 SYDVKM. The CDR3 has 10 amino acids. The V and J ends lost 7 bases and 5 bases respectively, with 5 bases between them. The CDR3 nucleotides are TGTGCCAGCAAAGAGGAGACCCAGTACTTC. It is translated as CASKEETQYF.

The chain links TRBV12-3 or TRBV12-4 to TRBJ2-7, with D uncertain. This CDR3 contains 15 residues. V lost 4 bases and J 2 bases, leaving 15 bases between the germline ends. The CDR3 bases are TGTGCCAGCAGTTCCCCCCAGCGCCCTCCCTACGAGCAGTACTTC. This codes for CASSSPQRPPYEQYF.

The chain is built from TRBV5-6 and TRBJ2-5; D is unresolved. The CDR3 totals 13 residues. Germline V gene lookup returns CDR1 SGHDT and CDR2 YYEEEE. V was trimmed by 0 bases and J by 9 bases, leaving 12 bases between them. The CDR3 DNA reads TGTGCCAGCAGCTTGGATCTTGTAAGGGCCCAGTACTTC. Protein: CASSLDLVRAQYF. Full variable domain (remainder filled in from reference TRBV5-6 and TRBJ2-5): DAGVTQSPTHLIKTRGQQVTLRCSPKSGHDTVSWYQQALGQGPQFIFQYYEEEERQRGNFPDRFSGHQFPNYSSELNVNALLLGDSALYLCASSLDLVRAQYFGPGTRLLVL.

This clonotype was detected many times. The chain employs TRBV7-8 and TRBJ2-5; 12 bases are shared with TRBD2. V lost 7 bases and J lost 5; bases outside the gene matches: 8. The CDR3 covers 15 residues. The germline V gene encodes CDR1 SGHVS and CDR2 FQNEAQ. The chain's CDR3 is CASTPASGRGETQYF. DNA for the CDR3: TGTGCCAGCACCCCTGCTAGCGGGAGGGGGGAGACCCAGTACTTC.

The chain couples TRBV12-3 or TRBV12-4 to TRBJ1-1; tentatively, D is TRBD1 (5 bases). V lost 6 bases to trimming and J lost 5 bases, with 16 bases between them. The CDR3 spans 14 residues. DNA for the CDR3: TGTGCCAGCAGCCCCAGGGAATCGGGGACTGAAGCTTTCTTT. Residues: CASSPRESGTEAFF.

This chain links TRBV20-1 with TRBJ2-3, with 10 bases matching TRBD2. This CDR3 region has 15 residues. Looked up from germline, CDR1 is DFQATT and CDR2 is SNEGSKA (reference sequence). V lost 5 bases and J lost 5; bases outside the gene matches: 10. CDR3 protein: CSALIAGGGGDTQYF. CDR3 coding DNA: TGCAGTGCTCTTATAGCGGGAGGCGGGGGAGATACGCAGTATTTT.

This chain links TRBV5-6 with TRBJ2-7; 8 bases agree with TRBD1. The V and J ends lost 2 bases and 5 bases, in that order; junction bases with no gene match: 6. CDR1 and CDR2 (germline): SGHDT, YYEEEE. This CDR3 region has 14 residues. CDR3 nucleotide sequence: TGTGCCAGCAGCTTAGGACAGGGCACCAACGAGCAGTACTTC. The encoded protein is CASSLGQGTNEQYF.

CDR3 coding DNA: TGTGCCAGCAGCCTCGGGCGAGCGAACTACTACGAGCAGTACGTC. Protein sequence: CASSLGRANYYEQYV. The rearrangement uses TRBV5-5 and TRBJ2-7; D is unresolved. Trimming took 4 bases from V and 3 from J, leaving 17 bases between them. This CDR3 is built from 15 residues. Looked up from germline, CDR1 is SGHKS and CDR2 is YYEKEE (reference sequence).

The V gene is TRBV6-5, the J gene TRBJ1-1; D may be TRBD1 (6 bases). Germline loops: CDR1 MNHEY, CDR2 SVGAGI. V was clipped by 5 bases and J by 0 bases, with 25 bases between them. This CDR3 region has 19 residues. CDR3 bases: TGTGCCAGCAGTGACCTCCGGGAGGTTTGGACAGCGATGAACACTGAAGCTTTCTTT. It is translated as CASSDLREVWTAMNTEAFF.

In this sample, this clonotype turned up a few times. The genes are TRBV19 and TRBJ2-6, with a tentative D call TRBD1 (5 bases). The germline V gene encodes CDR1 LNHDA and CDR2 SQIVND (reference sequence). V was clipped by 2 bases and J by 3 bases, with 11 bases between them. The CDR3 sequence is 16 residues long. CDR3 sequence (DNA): TGTGCCAGTAGTATATTGCAGGGTGGTGGGGCCAACGTCCTGACTTTC. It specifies CASSILQGGGANVLTF.

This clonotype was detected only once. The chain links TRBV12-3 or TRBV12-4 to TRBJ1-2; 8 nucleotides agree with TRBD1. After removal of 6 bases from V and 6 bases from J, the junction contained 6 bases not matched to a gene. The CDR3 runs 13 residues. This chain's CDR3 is CASRRTGYDGYTF. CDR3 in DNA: TGTGCCAGCAGACGGACAGGGTACGATGGCTACACCTTC.

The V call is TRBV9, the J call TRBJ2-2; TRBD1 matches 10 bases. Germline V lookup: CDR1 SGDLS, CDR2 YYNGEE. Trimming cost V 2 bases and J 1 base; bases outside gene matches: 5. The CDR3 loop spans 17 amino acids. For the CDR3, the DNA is TGTGCCAGCAGCGTGACAGGGGGCGATTGGAACACCGGGGAGCTGTTTTTT. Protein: CASSVTGGDWNTGELFF.

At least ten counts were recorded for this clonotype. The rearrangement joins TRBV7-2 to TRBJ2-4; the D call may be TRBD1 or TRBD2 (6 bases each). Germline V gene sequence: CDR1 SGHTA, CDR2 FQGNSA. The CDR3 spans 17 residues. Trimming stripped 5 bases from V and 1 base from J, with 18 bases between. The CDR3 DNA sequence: TGTGCCAGCAGCCCCAGCCGATGGGGGGCGGCCAAAAACATTCAGTACTTC. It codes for CASSPSRWGAAKNIQYF.

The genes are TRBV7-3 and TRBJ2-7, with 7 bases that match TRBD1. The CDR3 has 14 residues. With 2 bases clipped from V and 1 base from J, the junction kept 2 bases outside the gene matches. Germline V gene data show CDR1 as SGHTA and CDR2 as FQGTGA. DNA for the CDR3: TGTGCCAGCAGCTTAGGGACAGAGTCCTACGAGCAGTACTTC. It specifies CASSLGTESYEQYF.